This TCR beta chain was obtained from a study of OX40 agonist ivuxolimab in advanced cancers. The study, taken as a whole, reports: Within 6 weeks, CD4+ and CD8+ blood T cells expanded clonally at 0.1 to 3.0 mg/kg.

Germline V gene data show CDR1 as MNHEY and CDR2 as SMNVEV (reference sequence). Trimming at V came to 4 bases and at J to 0 bases, leaving 9 bases not matched to a gene. This CDR3 is 17 amino acids long. On this clone itself: The antigen is not known.

The repertoire was sequenced with immunoSEQ multiplex PCR; TCRdb's copy has only in-frame clones and lacks some. This sample has roughly 86,000 clones, with 85% to 90% found just once. The genes are TRBV27 and TRBJ1-1, with 9 bases matching TRBD1. The starting material was CD4+ or CD8+ T cells sorted from blood, obtained in a trial of the OX40 agonist ivuxolimab. The TCR sequence derives from an adult with an advanced solid tumor such as melanoma, head and neck, liver or kidney cancer. CDR3 residues: CASSSPGQGIMNTEAFF. CDR3 DNA: TGTGCCAGCAGTTCCCCCGGACAGGGGATTATGAACACTGAAGCTTTCTTT.